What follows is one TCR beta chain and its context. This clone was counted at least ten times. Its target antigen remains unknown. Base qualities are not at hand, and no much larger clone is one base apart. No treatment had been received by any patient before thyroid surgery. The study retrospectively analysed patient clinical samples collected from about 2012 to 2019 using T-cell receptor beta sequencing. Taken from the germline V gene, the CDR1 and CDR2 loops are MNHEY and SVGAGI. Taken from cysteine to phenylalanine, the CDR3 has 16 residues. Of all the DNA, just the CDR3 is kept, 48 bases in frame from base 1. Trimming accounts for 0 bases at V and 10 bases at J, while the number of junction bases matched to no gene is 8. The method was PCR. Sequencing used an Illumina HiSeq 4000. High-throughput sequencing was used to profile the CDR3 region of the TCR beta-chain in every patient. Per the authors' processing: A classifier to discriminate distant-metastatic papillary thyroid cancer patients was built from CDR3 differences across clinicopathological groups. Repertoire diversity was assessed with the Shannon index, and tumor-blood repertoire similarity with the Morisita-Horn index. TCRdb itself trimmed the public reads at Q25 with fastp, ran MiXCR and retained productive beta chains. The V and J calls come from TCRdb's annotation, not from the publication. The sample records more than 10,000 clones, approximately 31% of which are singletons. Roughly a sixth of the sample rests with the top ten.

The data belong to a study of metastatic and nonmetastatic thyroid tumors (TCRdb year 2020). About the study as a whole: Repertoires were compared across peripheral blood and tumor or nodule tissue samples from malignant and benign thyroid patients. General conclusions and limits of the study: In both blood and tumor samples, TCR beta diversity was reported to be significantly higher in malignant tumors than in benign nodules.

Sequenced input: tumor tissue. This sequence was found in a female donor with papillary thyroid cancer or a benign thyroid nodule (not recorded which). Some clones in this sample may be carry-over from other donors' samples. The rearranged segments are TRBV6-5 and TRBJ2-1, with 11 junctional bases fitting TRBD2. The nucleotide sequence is TGTGCCAGCAGTTACTCGAGAGCGGGGACTAGCGGAGAGCAGTTCTTC. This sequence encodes CASSYSRAGTSGEQFF.